This TCR beta chain came from a study of control samples from healthy donors and cancer patients. The assay was immunoSEQ multiplex PCR, and TCRdb's table has in-frame clones only and misses some. The sample includes around 99,000 clones, 75% to 90% seen only once; the top ten take 17%. Germline assignment: CDR1 SGHKS and CDR2 YYEKEE (reference sequence). This CDR3 is built from 18 residues. V shed 3 bases and J shed 2 bases, with 22 bases lying between them. The chain carries TRBV5-5 and TRBJ2-3; possible D gene TRBD2, 5 bases. What was sequenced was blood. This receptor was obtained from a woman aged 50 to 60 in good health. The CDR3 nucleotides read TGTGCCAGCAGCTCGATGTACCGAGGGCTAAGAGTCACAGATACGCAGTATTTT. Amino acid sequence: CASSSMYRGLRVTDTQYF.